The next 10 T cell receptor beta chains were all read from a single sample in a study of technical replicates of blood from a few donors. Assay used: immunoSEQ multiplex PCR; TCRdb lists only in-frame clones, some missing. The profile shows approximately 13,000 clones, roughly three quarters of them singletons. The sequencing sample was made of PBMCs. The receptor source for this set is a human donor in good health.

The rearrangement uses TRBV5-8 and TRBJ2-1, with 10 bases aligning to TRBD2. Germline V CDR1 and CDR2: SGHTS, YDEGEE. J was trimmed by 0 bases and V by 4 bases; bases with no gene match: 13. The CDR3 spans 19 residues. CDR3 protein: CASSKTGTSDNLSYNEQFF. The CDR3 DNA follows: TGTGCCAGCAGCAAAACCGGGACTAGCGACAACCTCTCCTACAATGAGCAGTTCTTC.

This rearrangement joins TRBV28 to TRBJ2-3, with a weak D call TRBD2 (7 bases). The CDR3 sequence is 15 residues long. The V gene lost 6 bases and the J gene lost 4 bases, with 17 bases spanning the gap. Germline CDR1 and CDR2: MDHEN and SYDVKM. DNA of the CDR3: TGTGCCAGCAGACTAGTCGAGGGGGGGGCAGATACGCAGTATTTT. Translation gives CASRLVEGGADTQYF.

The gene calls are TRBV7-2 and TRBJ2-1; a possible D gene is TRBD1 (6 bases). CDR1 is SGHTA and CDR2 is FQGNSA in the germline V gene. V was trimmed by 2 bases and J by 0 bases, leaving 8 bases between them. CDR3 size: 15 residues. Here the CDR3 reads CASSLQGSSYNEQFF. Written as DNA, the CDR3 is TGTGCCAGCAGCTTACAGGGGAGCTCCTACAATGAGCAGTTCTTC.

The chain employs TRBV19 and TRBJ1-5, with D possibly matching TRBD1 (6 bases). Germline V gives CDR1 LNHDA, CDR2 SQIVND (reference sequence). This CDR3 spans 16 amino acids. The ends were cut back, 1 base at V and 1 base at J, with 11 bases in the middle. The CDR3 reads CASSIVGARSNQPQHF. In DNA, the CDR3 is TGTGCCAGTAGTATAGTGGGGGCGAGGAGCAATCAGCCCCAGCATTTT.

This chain joins TRBV9 and TRBJ2-1; 7 bases line up with TRBD1. V shed 3 bases and J 1 base; nucleotides not matched to a gene: 7. Germline V gives CDR1 SGDLS, CDR2 YYNGEE. This CDR3 region has 16 residues. CDR3 nucleotide sequence: TGTGCCAGCAGCGCAAGTACAGGGGTTTCCTACAATGAGCAGTTCTTC. Residues: CASSASTGVSYNEQFF.

The chain couples TRBV6-1 to TRBJ2-5; D possibly corresponds to TRBD1 (6 bases). The length of the CDR3 is 15 residues. V dropped 6 bases and J dropped 5 bases, with 19 bases sitting between them. Germline loops: CDR1 MNHNS, CDR2 SASEGT. CDR3 nucleotides: TGTGCCAGCAGCGGGACACCCAATGTAGGGGAGACCCAGTACTTC. Amino acid sequence: CASSGTPNVGETQYF.

V gene TRBV10-3 combines with J gene TRBJ2-2; D unresolved. The CDR3 loop spans 13 amino acids. V was clipped by 5 bases and J by 4 bases, with 8 bases between them. Germline V lookup: CDR1 ENHRY, CDR2 SYGVKD. The CDR3 DNA is TGTGCCATCAGTCCCGGTGTCACCGGGGAGCTGTTTTTT. Translated, it gives CAISPGVTGELFF.

The V gene is TRBV5-4, the J gene TRBJ1-2, with a tentative D call TRBD1 (6 bases). The V gene lost 4 bases and the J gene lost 5 bases, with 9 bases spanning the gap. This CDR3 spans 12 amino acids. Germline CDR1 and CDR2: SGHNT and YYREEE (reference sequence). The DNA for the CDR3 is TGTGCCAGCAGCGTGGACAGTTATGGCTACACCTTC. This sequence encodes CASSVDSYGYTF. The full variable domain, its missing parts supplied by reference TRBV5-4 and TRBJ1-2, is ETGVTQSPTHLIKTRGQQVTLRCSSQSGHNTVSWYQQALGQGPQFIFQYYREEENGRGNFPPRFSGLQFPNYSSELNVNALELDDSALYLCASSVDSYGYTFGSGTRLTVV.

The J gene is TRBJ2-5, the V gene TRBV29-1; 7 bases are shared with TRBD2. After removal of 6 bases from V and 3 bases from J, the junction contained 10 bases not matched to a gene. The CDR3 totals 14 residues. The V gene's germline CDR1 is SQVTM and CDR2 ANQGSEA. As DNA, the CDR3 is TGCAGCGTCTCCTCCGGGACTACCGAAGAGACCCAGTACTTC. This sequence encodes CSVSSGTTEETQYF.

The V and J genes are TRBV6-4 and TRBJ2-1; 11 bases fit TRBD2. From germline, CDR1 is MRHNA and CDR2 SNTAGT. The CDR3 covers 15 residues. J gave up 5 bases and V 4 bases, and 4 bases lay outside the gene matches. CDR3 in DNA: TGTGCCAGCAGTGTTAGCGGGAGGGCTAACAATGAGCAGTTCTTC. The encoded protein is CASSVSGRANNEQFF.